The 9 T cell receptor beta chains below come from one sample, sequenced in a study of cytomegalovirus exposure and HLA in healthy donors (dated by TCRdb to 2016 to 2017). Library creation used the immunoSEQ multiplex PCR assay. The multiplex PCR relied on a mix of 60 forward primers for TCR Vbeta segments and 13 reverse primers for TCR Jbeta segments. TCRdb's version of the immuneACCESS table is confined to in-frame rearrangements and falls short of the full clone set. An unresolved V gene accounts for under half of the shortfall where checked; the remainder is of unknown origin. This sample holds about 170,000 clones; around 73% were observed only once. The ten largest clones add up to around 5% of the sample. Sequencing was performed on PBMCs. The receptors stem from a woman younger than 30 in good health and CMV-seropositive.

This rearrangement joins TRBV6-4 to TRBJ2-1; the match to TRBD2 covers 11 bases. Unmatched junction bases numbered 3, after V lost 6 bases and J lost 2 bases. This CDR3 is built from 15 residues. Germline V gene data show CDR1 as MRHNA and CDR2 as SNTAGT. The CDR3 DNA reads TGTGCCAGCAGCGAGACTAGCGGGGCCTACAATGAGCAGTTCTTC. This codes for CASSETSGAYNEQFF.

This chain connects TRBV7-9 to TRBJ1-2, with no clear D. The V and J ends lost 5 bases and 7 bases respectively, with 17 bases between them. CDR1 SEHNR and CDR2 FQNEAQ come from the germline V gene (reference sequence). This CDR3 is built from 14 residues. This CDR3 is CASSVTGDQAGYTF. CDR3 DNA sequence: TGTGCCAGCAGCGTAACGGGAGACCAAGCTGGCTACACCTTC.

This clone occurred a few times. The rearrangement links TRBV10-3 to TRBJ2-2; 10 bases align to TRBD1. This CDR3 has 16 residues. Losses at the gene ends were 4 bases for V and 4 bases for J; bases not matched to a gene: 6. Germline CDR1 reads ENHRY; CDR2 reads SYGVKD. The CDR3 DNA is TGTGCCATCAGTGGCCCGGGACAGGGGCCCACCGGGGAGCTGTTTTTT. This translates into CAISGPGQGPTGELFF.

This rearrangement joins TRBV6-6 to TRBJ2-3, with D tentatively TRBD2 (6 bases). The V gene's germline CDR1 is MNHNY and CDR2 SVGAGI (reference sequence). Trimming pared 8 bases from V and 3 bases from J, leaving 12 bases between. The CDR3 spans 13 residues. This CDR3 reads CASYPGGTDTQYF. The CDR3, as DNA: TGTGCCAGCTACCCCGGGGGAACAGATACGCAGTATTTT.

The chain links TRBV7-9 to TRBJ1-2, with TRBD1 as a possible D gene (6 bases). The CDR3 runs 13 residues. V was cut by 6 bases and J by 6 bases, with 14 bases left in between. The germline V gene encodes CDR1 SEHNR and CDR2 FQNEAQ (reference sequence). Here the CDR3 reads CASRFTGQHGYTF. CDR3 nucleotides: TGTGCCAGCAGATTCACAGGGCAACATGGCTACACCTTC.

The rearrangement joins TRBV6-5 to TRBJ1-5; tentative D call: TRBD1 (5 bases). Germline loops: CDR1 MNHEY, CDR2 SVGAGI. V was shortened by 4 bases and J by 6 bases, with 13 bases between the two germline ends. The CDR3 loop spans 14 amino acids. The CDR3 coding sequence is TGTGCCAGCAGTTCAGGGATACTGGGTCAGCCCCAGCATTTT. The encoded protein is CASSSGILGQPQHF.

This chain connects TRBV19 to TRBJ1-5; D is possibly TRBD1 (5 bases). In germline, CDR1 is LNHDA, CDR2 SQIVND (reference sequence). The ends were cut back, 3 bases at V and 5 bases at J, with 11 bases in the middle. There are 14 residues in the CDR3. The chain's CDR3 is CASSIESGYQPQHF. The CDR3 nucleotides are TGTGCCAGTAGTATTGAGTCAGGGTATCAGCCCCAGCATTTT.

The V gene is TRBV6-4, the J gene TRBJ2-3, with D possibly being TRBD2 (5 bases). The length of the CDR3 is 13 residues. Looked up from germline, CDR1 is MRHNA and CDR2 is SNTAGT. The ends were cut back, 11 bases at V and 0 bases at J, with 12 bases in the middle. The DNA of the CDR3 is TGTGCCTCGGCGAGGGCTAGCACAGATACGCAGTATTTT. Encoded protein: CASARASTDTQYF.

V is TRBV29-1 and J is TRBJ1-1; D is unclear. The V end lost 6 bases, the J end lost 12 bases, and 11 bases lay between the germline ends. The CDR3 is made up of 9 amino acids. The germline V gene has CDR1 SQVTM and CDR2 ANQGSEA. The CDR3 spells CSVDTTPFF. The CDR3 nucleotides read TGCAGCGTAGACACAACACCTTTCTTT.